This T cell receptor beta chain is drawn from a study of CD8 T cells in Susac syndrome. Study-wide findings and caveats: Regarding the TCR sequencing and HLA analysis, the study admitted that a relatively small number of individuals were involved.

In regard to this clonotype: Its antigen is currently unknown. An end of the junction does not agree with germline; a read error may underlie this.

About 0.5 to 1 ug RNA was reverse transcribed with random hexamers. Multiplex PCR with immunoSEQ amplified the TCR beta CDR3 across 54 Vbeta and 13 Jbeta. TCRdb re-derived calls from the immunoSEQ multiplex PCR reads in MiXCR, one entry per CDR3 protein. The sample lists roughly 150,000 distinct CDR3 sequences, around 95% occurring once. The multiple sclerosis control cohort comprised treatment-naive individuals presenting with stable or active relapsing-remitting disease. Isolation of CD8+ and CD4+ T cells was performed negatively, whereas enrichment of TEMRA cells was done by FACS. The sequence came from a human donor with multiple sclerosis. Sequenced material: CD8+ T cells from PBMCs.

CDR3 residues: CASSLGGGPYEQYF. The CDR3, as DNA: TGTGCCAGCAGTTTAGGAGGGGGGCCCTACGAGCAGTACTTC. V usage is TRBV7-9 and J usage is TRBJ2-7; D possibly uses TRBD1 or TRBD2 (6 bases each). CDR3 size: 14 residues. Germline V lookup: CDR1 SEHNR, CDR2 FQNEAQ (reference sequence). Full variable domain (rest looked up from reference TRBV7-9 and TRBJ2-7): DTGVSQNPRHKITKRGQNVTFRCDPISEHNRLYWYRQTLGQGPEFLTYFQNEAQLEKSRLLSDRFSAERPKGSFSTLEIQRTEQGDSAMYLCASSLGGGPYEQYFGPGTRLTVT.